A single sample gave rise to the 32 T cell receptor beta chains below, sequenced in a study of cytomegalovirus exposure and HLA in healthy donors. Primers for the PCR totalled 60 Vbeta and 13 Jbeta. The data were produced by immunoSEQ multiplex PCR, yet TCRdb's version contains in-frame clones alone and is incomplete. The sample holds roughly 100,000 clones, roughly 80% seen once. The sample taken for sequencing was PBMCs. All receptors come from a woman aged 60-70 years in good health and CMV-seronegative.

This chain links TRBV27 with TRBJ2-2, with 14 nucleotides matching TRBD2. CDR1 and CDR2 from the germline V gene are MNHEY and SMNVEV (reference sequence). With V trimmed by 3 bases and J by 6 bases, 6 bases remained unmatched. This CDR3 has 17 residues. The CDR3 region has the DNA TGTGCCAGCAGTTTGACTAGCGGGGGGGCTGGGGCCGGGGAGCTGTTTTTT. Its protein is CASSLTSGGAGAGELFF.

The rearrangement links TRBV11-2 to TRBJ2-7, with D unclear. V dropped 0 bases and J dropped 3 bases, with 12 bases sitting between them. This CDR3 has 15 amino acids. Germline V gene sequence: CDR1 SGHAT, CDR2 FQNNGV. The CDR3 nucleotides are TGTGCCAGCAGCTTAGATGGCACAGAAGACTACGAGCAGTACTTC. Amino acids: CASSLDGTEDYEQYF. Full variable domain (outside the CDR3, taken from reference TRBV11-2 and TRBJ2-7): EAGVAQSPRYKIIEKRQSVAFWCNPISGHATLYWYQQILGQGPKLLIQFQNNGVVDDSQLPKDRFSAERLKGVDSTLKIQPAKLEDSAVYLCASSLDGTEDYEQYFGPGTRLTVT.

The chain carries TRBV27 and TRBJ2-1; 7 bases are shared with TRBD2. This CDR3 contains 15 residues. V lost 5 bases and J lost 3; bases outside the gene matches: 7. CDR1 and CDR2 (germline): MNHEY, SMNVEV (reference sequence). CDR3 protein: CASSPRTRVYNEQFF. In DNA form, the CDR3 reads TGTGCCAGCAGTCCCAGGACTAGGGTCTACAATGAGCAGTTCTTC.

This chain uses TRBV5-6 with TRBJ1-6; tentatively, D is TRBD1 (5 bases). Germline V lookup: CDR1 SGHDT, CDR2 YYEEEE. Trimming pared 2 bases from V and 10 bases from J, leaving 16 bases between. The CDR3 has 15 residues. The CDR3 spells CASSFYKGQGSPLHF. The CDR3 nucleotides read TGTGCCAGCAGCTTTTATAAGGGGCAAGGATCACCCCTCCACTTT.

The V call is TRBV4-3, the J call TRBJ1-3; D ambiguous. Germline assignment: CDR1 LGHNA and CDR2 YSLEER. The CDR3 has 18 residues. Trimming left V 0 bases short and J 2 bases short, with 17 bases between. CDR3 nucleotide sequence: TGCGCCAGCAGCCAAGATCTTTCCCCAGGAGGAACTGGAAACACCATATATTTT. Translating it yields CASSQDLSPGGTGNTIYF.

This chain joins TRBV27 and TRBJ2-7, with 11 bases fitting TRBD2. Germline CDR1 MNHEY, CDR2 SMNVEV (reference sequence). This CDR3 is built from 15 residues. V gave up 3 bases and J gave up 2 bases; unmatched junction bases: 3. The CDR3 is CASSLVAGGPYEQYF. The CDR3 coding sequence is TGTGCCAGCAGTTTGGTAGCGGGAGGGCCCTACGAGCAGTACTTC.

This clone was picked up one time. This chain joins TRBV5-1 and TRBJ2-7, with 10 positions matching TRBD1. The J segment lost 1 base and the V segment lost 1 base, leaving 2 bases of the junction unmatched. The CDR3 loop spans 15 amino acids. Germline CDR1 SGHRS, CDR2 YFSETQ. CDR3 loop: CASSLRTGGSYEQYF. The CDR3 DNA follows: TGCGCCAGCAGCTTGAGGACAGGGGGATCCTACGAGCAGTACTTC. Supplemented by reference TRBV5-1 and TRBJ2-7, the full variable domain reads KAGVTQTPRYLIKTRGQQVTLSCSPISGHRSVSWYQQTPGQGLQFLFEYFSETQRNKGNFPGRFSGRQFSNSRSEMNVSTLELGDSALYLCASSLRTGGSYEQYFGPGTRLTVT.

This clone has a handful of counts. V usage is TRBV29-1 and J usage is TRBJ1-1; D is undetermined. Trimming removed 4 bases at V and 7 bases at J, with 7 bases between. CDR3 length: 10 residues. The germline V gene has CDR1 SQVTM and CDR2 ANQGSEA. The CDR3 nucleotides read TGCAGCGTTGCGAGGGATGAAGCTTTCTTT. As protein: CSVARDEAFF.

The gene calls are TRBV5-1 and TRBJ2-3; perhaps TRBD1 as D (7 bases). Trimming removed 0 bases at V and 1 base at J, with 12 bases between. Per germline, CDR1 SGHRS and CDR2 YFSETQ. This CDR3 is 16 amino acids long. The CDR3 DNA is TGCGCCAGCAGCTTGGGGGGCAGGGGGGGCACAGATACGCAGTATTTT. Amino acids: CASSLGGRGGTDTQYF.

CDR3 sequence: CASSSGLGSYNEQFF. As DNA, the CDR3 is TGCGCCAGCAGCTCTGGGCTGGGCTCCTACAATGAGCAGTTCTTC. The chain uses TRBV5-1 and TRBJ2-1; D unresolved. CDR1 and CDR2 (germline): SGHRS, YFSETQ. The CDR3 is 15 amino acids. Trimming removed 3 bases from V and 0 bases from J, with 10 bases in between.

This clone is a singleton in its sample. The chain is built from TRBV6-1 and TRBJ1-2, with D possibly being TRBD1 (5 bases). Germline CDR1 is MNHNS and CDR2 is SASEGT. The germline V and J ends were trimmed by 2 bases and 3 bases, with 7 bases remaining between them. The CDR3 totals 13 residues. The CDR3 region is CASSEIGDYGYTF. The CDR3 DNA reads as TGTGCCAGCAGTGAAATAGGGGACTATGGCTACACCTTC.

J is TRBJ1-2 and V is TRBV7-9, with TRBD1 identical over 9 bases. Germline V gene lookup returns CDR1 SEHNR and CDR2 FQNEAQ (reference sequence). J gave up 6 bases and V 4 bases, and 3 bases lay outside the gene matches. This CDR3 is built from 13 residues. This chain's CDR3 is CASSSTGGNGYTF. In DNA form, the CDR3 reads TGTGCCAGCAGCTCGACAGGGGGGAATGGCTACACCTTC.

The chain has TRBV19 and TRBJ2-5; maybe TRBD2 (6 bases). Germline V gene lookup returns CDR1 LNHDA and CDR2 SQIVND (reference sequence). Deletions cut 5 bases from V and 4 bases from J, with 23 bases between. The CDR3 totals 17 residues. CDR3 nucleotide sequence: TGTGCCAGTAGTCCGGGCCCGGGACTCCAGGGAGGAGAGACCCAGTACTTC. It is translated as CASSPGPGLQGGETQYF. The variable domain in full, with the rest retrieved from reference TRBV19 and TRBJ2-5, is DGGITQSPKYLFRKEGQNVTLSCEQNLNHDAMYWYRQDPGQGLRLIYYSQIVNDFQKGDIAEGYSVSREKKESFPLTVTSAQKNPTAFYLCASSPGPGLQGGETQYFGPGTRLLVL.

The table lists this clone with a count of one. CDR3 sequence: CASSRDRGLHQPQHF. The CDR3 DNA reads TGTGCCAGCAGCCGGGACAGGGGGCTCCATCAGCCCCAGCATTTT. V and J are TRBV7-6 and TRBJ1-5; 12 bases map to TRBD1. Germline values: CDR1 SGHVS, CDR2 FNYEAQ. The ends lost 5 bases at V and 5 bases at J; junction bases unmatched: 4. This CDR3 contains 15 residues.

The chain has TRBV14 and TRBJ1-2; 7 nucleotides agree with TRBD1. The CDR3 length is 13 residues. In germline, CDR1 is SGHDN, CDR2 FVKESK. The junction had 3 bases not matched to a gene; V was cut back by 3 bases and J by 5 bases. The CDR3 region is CASSQTGPYGYTF. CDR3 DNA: TGTGCCAGCAGCCAGACAGGGCCTTATGGCTACACCTTC.

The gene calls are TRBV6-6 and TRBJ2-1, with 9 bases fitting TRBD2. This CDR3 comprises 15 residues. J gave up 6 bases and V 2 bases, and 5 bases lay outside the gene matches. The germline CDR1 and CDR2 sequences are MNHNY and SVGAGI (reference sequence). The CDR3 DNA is TGTGCCAGCAGTTACACACCGGGACTAGCCAATGAGCAGTTCTTC. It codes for CASSYTPGLANEQFF.

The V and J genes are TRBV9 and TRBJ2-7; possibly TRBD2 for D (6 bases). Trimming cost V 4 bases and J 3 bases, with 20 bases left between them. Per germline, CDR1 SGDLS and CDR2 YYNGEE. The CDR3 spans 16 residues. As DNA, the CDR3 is TGTGCCAGCAGCCCCCATGAGGGAGGAGGAGGCTACGAGCAGTACTTC. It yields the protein CASSPHEGGGGYEQYF.

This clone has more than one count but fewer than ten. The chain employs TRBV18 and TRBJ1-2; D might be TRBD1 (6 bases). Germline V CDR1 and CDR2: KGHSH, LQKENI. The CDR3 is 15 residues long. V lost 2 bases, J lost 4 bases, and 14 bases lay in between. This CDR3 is CASSPEAQGFYGYTF. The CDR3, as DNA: TGTGCCAGCTCACCAGAGGCTCAGGGGTTCTATGGCTACACCTTC.

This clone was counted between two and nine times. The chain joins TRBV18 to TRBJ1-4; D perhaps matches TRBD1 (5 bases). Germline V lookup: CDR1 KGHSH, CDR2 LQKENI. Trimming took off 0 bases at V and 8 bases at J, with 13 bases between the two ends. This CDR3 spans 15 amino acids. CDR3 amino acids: CASSPPEGGDEKLFF. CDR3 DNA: TGTGCCAGCTCACCACCGGAGGGTGGGGACGAAAAACTGTTTTTT. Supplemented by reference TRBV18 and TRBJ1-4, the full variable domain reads NAGVMQNPRHLVRRRGQEARLRCSPMKGHSHVYWYRQLPEEGLKFMVYLQKENIIDESGMPKERFSAEFPKEGPSILRIQQVVRGDSAAYFCASSPPEGGDEKLFFGSGTQLSVL.

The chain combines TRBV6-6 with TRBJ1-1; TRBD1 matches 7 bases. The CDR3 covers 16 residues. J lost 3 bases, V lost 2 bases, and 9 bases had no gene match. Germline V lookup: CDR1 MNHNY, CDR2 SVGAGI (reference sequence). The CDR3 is CASSYPDTGVDTEAFF. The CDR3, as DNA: TGTGCCAGCAGTTACCCGGACACAGGGGTGGACACTGAAGCTTTCTTT.

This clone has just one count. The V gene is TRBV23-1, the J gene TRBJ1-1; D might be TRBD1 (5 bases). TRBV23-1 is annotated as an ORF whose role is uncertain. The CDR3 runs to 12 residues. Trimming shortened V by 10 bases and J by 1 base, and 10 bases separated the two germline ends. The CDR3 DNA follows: TGCGCCACGAAGACAGAGAACACTGAAGCTTTCTTT. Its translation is CATKTENTEAFF.

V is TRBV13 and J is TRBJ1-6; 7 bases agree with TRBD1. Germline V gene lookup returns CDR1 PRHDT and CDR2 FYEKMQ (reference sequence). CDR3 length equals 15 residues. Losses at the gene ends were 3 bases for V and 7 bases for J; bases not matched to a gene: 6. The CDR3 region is CASSFGRGRNSPLHF. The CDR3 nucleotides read TGTGCCAGCAGCTTTGGCAGGGGGAGGAATTCACCCCTCCACTTT.

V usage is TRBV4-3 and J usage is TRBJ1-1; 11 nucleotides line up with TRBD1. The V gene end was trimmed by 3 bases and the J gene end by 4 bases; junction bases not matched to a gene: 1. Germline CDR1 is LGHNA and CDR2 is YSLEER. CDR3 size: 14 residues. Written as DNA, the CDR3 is TGCGCCAGCAGCCACGGACAGGGGGCCACTGAAGCTTTCTTT. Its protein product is CASSHGQGATEAFF.

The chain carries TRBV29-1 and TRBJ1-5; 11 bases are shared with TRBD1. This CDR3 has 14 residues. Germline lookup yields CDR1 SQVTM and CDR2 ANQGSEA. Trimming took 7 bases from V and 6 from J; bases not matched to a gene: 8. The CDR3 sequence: CSARTGGLSQPQHF. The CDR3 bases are TGCAGCGCCAGGACAGGGGGCCTTAGTCAGCCCCAGCATTTT.

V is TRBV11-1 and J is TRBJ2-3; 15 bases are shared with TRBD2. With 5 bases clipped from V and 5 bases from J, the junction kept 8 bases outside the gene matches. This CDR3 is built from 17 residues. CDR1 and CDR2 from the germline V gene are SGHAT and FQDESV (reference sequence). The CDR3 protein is CASSPGLAGGPGDTQYF. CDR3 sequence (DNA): TGTGCCAGCAGCCCCGGACTAGCGGGAGGGCCTGGAGATACGCAGTATTTT.

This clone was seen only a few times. CDR3 in amino acids: CASSPGTGVDYGYTF. Written as DNA, the CDR3 is TGCGCCAGCAGCCCCGGGACAGGGGTGGACTATGGCTACACCTTC. The chain employs TRBV5-1 and TRBJ1-2, with 10 bases that match TRBD1. Trimming removed 4 bases from V and 3 bases from J; junction bases left unmatched: 6. The CDR3 consists of 15 residues. CDR1 SGHRS and CDR2 YFSETQ come from the germline V gene.

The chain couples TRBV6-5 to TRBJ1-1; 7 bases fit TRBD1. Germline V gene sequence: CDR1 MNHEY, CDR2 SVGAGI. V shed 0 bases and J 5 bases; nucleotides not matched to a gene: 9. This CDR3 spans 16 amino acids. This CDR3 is CASSYSIGGAGTEAFF. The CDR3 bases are TGTGCCAGCAGTTACTCGATAGGGGGCGCGGGGACTGAAGCTTTCTTT.

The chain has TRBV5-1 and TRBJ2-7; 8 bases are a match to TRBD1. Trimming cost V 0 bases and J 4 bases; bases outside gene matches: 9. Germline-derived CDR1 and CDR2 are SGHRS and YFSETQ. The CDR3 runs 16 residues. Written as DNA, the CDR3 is TGCGCCAGCAGCTTGGAGGCTCAGGGGGCGGGTTACGAGCAGTACTTC. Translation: CASSLEAQGAGYEQYF.

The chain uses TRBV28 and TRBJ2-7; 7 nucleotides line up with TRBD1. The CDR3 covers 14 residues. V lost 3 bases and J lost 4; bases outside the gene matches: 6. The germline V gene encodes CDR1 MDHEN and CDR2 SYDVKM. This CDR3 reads CASSFDRVWYEQYF. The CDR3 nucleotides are TGTGCCAGCAGTTTCGACAGGGTCTGGTACGAGCAGTACTTC.

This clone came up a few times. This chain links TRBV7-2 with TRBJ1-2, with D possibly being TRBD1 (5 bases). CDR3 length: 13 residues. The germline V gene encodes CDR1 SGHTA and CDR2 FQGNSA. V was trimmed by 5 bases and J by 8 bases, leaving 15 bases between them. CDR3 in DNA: TGTGCCAGCAGCCCCGGGGGGGGGTCCGGCTACACCTTC. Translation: CASSPGGGSGYTF.

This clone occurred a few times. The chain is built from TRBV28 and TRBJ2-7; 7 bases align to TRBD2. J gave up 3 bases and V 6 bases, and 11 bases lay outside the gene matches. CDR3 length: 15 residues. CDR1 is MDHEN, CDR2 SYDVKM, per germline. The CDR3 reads CASSSLSLADYEQYF. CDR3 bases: TGTGCCAGCAGCTCCCTTAGCCTAGCGGACTACGAGCAGTACTTC.

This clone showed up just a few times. The CDR3 coding sequence is TGTGCCAGTAGTATAAGCCGGGGAGGGGTGAATGGCTACACCTTC. This translates into CASSISRGGVNGYTF. The V gene is TRBV19, the J gene TRBJ1-2; D might be TRBD1 (5 bases). This CDR3 contains 15 residues. Deletions cut 2 bases from V and 6 bases from J, with 16 bases between. Germline V gives CDR1 LNHDA, CDR2 SQIVND (reference sequence).